A single sample gave rise to the 17 T cell receptor beta chains below, sequenced in a study of cytotoxic CD8 clonotypes in ibrutinib-treated CLL. Generated by immunoSEQ multiplex PCR, the TCRdb table keeps only in-frame clones and is missing some. The top ten hold about 40% of the sample, which has tens of thousands of clones, approximately 82% seen once. Sequences were derived from PBMCs, sampled after 24 months of ibrutinib treatment. Source of these receptors: a human donor with chronic lymphocytic leukemia.

This clone was seen a handful of times. The chain links TRBV18 to TRBJ2-7, with 8 positions matching TRBD2. This CDR3 has 15 residues. The V gene end was trimmed by 3 bases and the J gene end by 3 bases; junction bases not matched to a gene: 7. CDR1 KGHSH and CDR2 LQKENI come from the germline V gene. CDR3 residues: CASSPSGRAVYEQYF. The CDR3, as DNA: TGTGCCAGCTCACCCTCCGGGAGGGCCGTCTACGAGCAGTACTTC.

The chain couples TRBV4-2 to TRBJ2-3; D uncertain. The CDR3 is 14 amino acids. Trimming took off 8 bases at V and 1 base at J, with 13 bases between the two ends. Germline CDR1 is LGHNA and CDR2 is YNFKEQ. The DNA for the CDR3 is TGTGCCAGCGCAGTGGCGAGCGGCACAGATACGCAGTATTTT. It is translated as CASAVASGTDTQYF.

V is TRBV27 and J is TRBJ1-4; perhaps TRBD1 as D (6 bases). Trimming pared 2 bases from V and 7 bases from J, leaving 14 bases between. Per germline, CDR1 MNHEY and CDR2 SMNVEV (reference sequence). The CDR3 is 15 amino acids. The CDR3 bases are TGTGCCAGCAGTTTAGGAAGGGGGTTTGGTGAAAAACTGTTTTTT. Translation gives CASSLGRGFGEKLFF.

The chain has TRBV6-5 and TRBJ2-7, with D hard to call. The CDR3 covers 13 residues. Between the trimmed V and J ends, which lost 6 bases and 1 base, there was a span of 10 bases. The germline V gene encodes CDR1 MNHEY and CDR2 SVGAGI. Here the CDR3 DNA reads TGTGCCAGCAGACGGCGGTTTTCCTACGAGCAGTACTTC. Protein: CASRRRFSYEQYF.

The chain joins TRBV30 to TRBJ2-5, with 8 bases fitting TRBD1. The germline V gene encodes CDR1 GTSNPN and CDR2 SVGIG (reference sequence). V dropped 8 bases and J dropped 5; count of bases not matched to a gene: 13. The CDR3 contains 14 residues. CDR3 loop: CAADRGGAAETQYF. Here the CDR3 DNA reads TGTGCCGCAGACAGGGGTGGGGCAGCTGAGACCCAGTACTTC.

The chain recombines TRBV5-1 with TRBJ2-3; D gene ambiguous. The CDR3 length is 11 residues. The ends were cut back, 2 bases at V and 6 bases at J, with 4 bases in the middle. The germline gives CDR1 SGHRS, CDR2 YFSETQ. Written as DNA, the CDR3 is TGCGCCAGCAGCTTATTGGATACGCAGTATTTT. It translates to CASSLLDTQYF.

The V gene is TRBV15, the J gene TRBJ2-3, with 10 nucleotides matching TRBD2. The length of the CDR3 is 18 residues. Trimming cost V 3 bases and J 0 bases; bases outside gene matches: 9. Germline assignment: CDR1 LNHNV and CDR2 YYDKDF (reference sequence). The CDR3 DNA is TGTGCCACCAGCAGCCGATTAGGACTAGCGGCTAGCACAGATACGCAGTATTTT. It codes for CATSSRLGLAASTDTQYF.

This clone turned up a few times. The gene calls are TRBV5-1 and TRBJ2-3; 11 nucleotides match TRBD2. The CDR3 is 18 amino acids. Germline values: CDR1 SGHRS, CDR2 YFSETQ. Trimming at V came to 2 bases and at J to 0 bases, leaving 8 bases not matched to a gene. The CDR3 is CASSLLGTSGISTDTQYF. For the CDR3, the DNA is TGCGCCAGCAGCTTACTCGGGACTAGCGGCATCAGCACAGATACGCAGTATTTT.

The chain is built from TRBV10-2 and TRBJ2-5, with D possibly called TRBD1 or TRBD2 (5 bases each). The V end was cut by 0 bases, the J end by 7 bases, with 12 bases between. The CDR3 covers 14 residues. Germline V gene sequence: CDR1 WSHSY, CDR2 SAAADI. Here the CDR3 reads CASSESNFGGTQYF. The CDR3 DNA is TGCGCCAGCAGTGAGTCGAATTTTGGGGGGACCCAGTACTTC.

This chain uses TRBV30 with TRBJ1-2; D gene unclear. Germline CDR1 is GTSNPN and CDR2 is SVGIG (reference sequence). The CDR3 totals 14 residues. The V gene lost 0 bases and the J gene lost 7 bases, with 15 bases spanning the gap. The CDR3 region has the DNA TGTGCCTGGAGTGTACTTTTAGGGAACAGTGGCTACACCTTC. Translation gives CAWSVLLGNSGYTF.

The chain links TRBV5-1 to TRBJ2-1, with D perhaps TRBD2 (6 bases). Germline assignment: CDR1 SGHRS and CDR2 YFSETQ. This CDR3 is built from 15 residues. The V end lost 2 bases, the J end lost 2 bases, and 11 bases lay between the germline ends. CDR3 loop: CASSFGGSAYNEQFF. The CDR3 DNA sequence: TGCGCCAGCAGCTTCGGAGGGAGCGCCTACAATGAGCAGTTCTTC.

This clone was observed a handful of times. This rearrangement joins TRBV13 to TRBJ2-7; 8 bases are a match to TRBD1. V was clipped by 5 bases and J by 3 bases; unmatched bases: 6. This CDR3 is built from 14 residues. CDR1 and CDR2 from the germline V gene are PRHDT and FYEKMQ (reference sequence). The CDR3 DNA follows: TGTGCCAGCAGCAGCTCGGACAGGGTCTACGAGCAGTACTTC. Amino acids: CASSSSDRVYEQYF.

This clone has a single count. The CDR3 reads CASSLQPNEKLFF. The DNA for the CDR3 is TGTGCCAGCAGCTTACAGCCGAATGAAAAACTGTTTTTT. V usage is TRBV11-2 and J usage is TRBJ1-4; D gene uncertain. With 2 bases removed from V and 5 bases from J, the gap between germline ends came to 6 bases. Germline V CDR1 and CDR2: SGHAT, FQNNGV. The CDR3 has 13 residues.

This clone was picked up a small number of times. The chain carries TRBV29-1 and TRBJ2-1; perhaps D is TRBD1 or TRBD2 (5 bases each). The CDR3 runs to 14 residues. V gave up 5 bases and J gave up 1 base, with 12 bases separating them. From germline, CDR1 is SQVTM and CDR2 ANQGSEA. This CDR3 reads CSVLRGSSYNEQFF. The CDR3 coding sequence is TGCAGCGTTTTGAGGGGATCATCCTACAATGAGCAGTTCTTC.

The chain has TRBV18 and TRBJ2-7; TRBD2 matches 11 bases. The CDR3 has 19 residues. CDR1 is KGHSH and CDR2 is LQKENI in the germline V gene. V trimming: 2 bases; J trimming: 4 bases; junction bases outside the gene matches: 16. CDR3 coding DNA: TGTGCCAGCTCACCAATTCCTTTACCCGGGACTAGCGGAGCTTACGAGCAGTACTTC. Protein: CASSPIPLPGTSGAYEQYF.

The chain employs TRBV7-9 and TRBJ2-7, with D perhaps TRBD2 (7 bases). Trimming stripped 5 bases from V and 5 bases from J, with 19 bases between. Per the germline V gene, CDR1 is SEHNR and CDR2 is FQNEAQ (reference sequence). The CDR3 contains 15 residues. This CDR3 reads CASSPLEGGVHEQYF. The DNA of the CDR3 is TGTGCCAGCAGCCCTCTAGAGGGGGGGGTCCACGAGCAGTACTTC.

The chain uses TRBV9 and TRBJ1-4; D is undetermined. The CDR3 consists of 15 residues. The V and J ends lost 0 bases and 5 bases respectively, with 11 bases between them. The germline CDR1 and CDR2 sequences are SGDLS and YYNGEE. CDR3 loop: CASSVGGGWNEKLFF. The DNA of the CDR3 is TGTGCCAGCAGCGTAGGCGGCGGATGGAATGAAAAACTGTTTTTT.